This T cell receptor (beta chain) came from a study of T-cell reconstitution after alpha-beta-depleted transplantation in children. General study points: Several hundred graft clones that had expanded were reportedly the source of alpha-beta T cells about two months after transplant. Where some patients showed high TCRbeta diversity at day 60, it came from recipient T cells and thymic progenitors that had survived.

This CDR3 region has 15 residues. Germline values: CDR1 KGHDR, CDR2 SFDVKD. J was trimmed by 9 bases and V by 6 bases; bases with no gene match: 13. At least ten counts were recorded for this clonotype. Its antigen is currently unknown. A library of TCRbeta sequences, prepared with unique molecular identifiers, was generated. One entry per CDR3 protein results from TCRdb running MiXCR on the PCR reads. The sample contains 900,000 or so distinct CDR3 sequences, 16% of which appear only once. Here the sequenced sample was PBMCs, mostly from graft donor cells, taken 360 days after TCRalphabeta/CD19-depleted stem cell transplant. The rearrangement links TRBV24-1 to TRBJ2-1; 7 bases are shared with TRBD2. The receptor comes from a male patient younger than 18 who had a stem cell transplant for acute lymphoblastic leukemia, so the T cells may come from the graft donor. This chain's CDR3 is CATSPSGLVGGEQFF. CDR3 sequence (DNA): TGTGCCACCAGTCCCTCAGGACTAGTCGGGGGTGAGCAGTTCTTC.